This T cell receptor beta chain is from a study of cytomegalovirus exposure and HLA in healthy donors (dated by TCRdb to the late 2010s). About the study as a whole: According to a later analysis, one platform produced both the roughly 110 validation repertoires and the approximately 600 repertoires of the first cohort. The study aimed to test whether cataloging public T cell receptors could reveal signatures of past pathogen exposure. A separate validation cohort of over 95 different subjects was used in addition to the roughly 670-subject first cohort. The study combined high-throughput TCR immunosequencing, statistical association of individual TCRs with disease status, and machine learning to predict cytomegalovirus infection status. What the authors observed across the whole study: All 120 or so repertoires were used to score co-occurrence in the validation cohort in a later analysis, because that analysis had no HLA typing for the cohort. The study gave a list of about 170 TCR beta chains associated with cytomegalovirus. Cytomegalovirus status was reported to be diagnosed by the classifier with high specificity and sensitivity in both the original and validation cohorts. Three of the identified cytomegalovirus-associated TCR beta chains were confirmed in vitro to be specific for cytomegalovirus antigens. In a later analysis, TCRs clustered in the first cohort were found to also tend to co-occur in the 120 or so validation repertoires, with 90% to 95% of cluster scores above 0. Most TCR sequences were seen in very few donors, while some public TCRs were found in many individuals. It was suggested by the authors that the approach could potentially be generalized to other disease states and immunological phenotypes.

The receptor library was made with the immunoSEQ multiplex PCR assay. On the authors' methods: To diagnose cytomegalovirus status from the catalog of TCR beta chain sequences, a statistical classification framework was built. Held by TCRdb, this immuneACCESS table contains in-frame sequences only and omits some clones. Under half of the omission traces to an unresolved V gene where checked; the cause of the rest is unknown. For V, J and clone size, that table is used; D and trimming come from the DNA. Here the sample has tens of thousands of clones; roughly 91% occur a single time. Together, the top ten hold about 2% of the sample. Separate from the approximately 670-subject first cohort, the validation cohort of around 130 subjects was the group to which the donors belonged. With respect to this clone: No antigen is known for it. The sample holds no much larger clone one base away, and base qualities are not on file.

Per the germline V gene, SGHTA is the CDR1 and FQGNSA is the CDR2. From the cysteine up to the phenylalanine, the CDR3 has a length of 12 residues. Only the CDR3 DNA stays, 36 bases, in frame from base 1. Trimming takes 5 bases from V and 0 bases from J, and the germline ends sit 5 bases apart. This TCR was sampled from a woman aged 25 to 45 in good health and CMV-seronegative. Sequenced: PBMCs. The sequence joins TRBV7-2 to TRBJ2-7, with no confidently assigned D gene. The DNA reads TGTGCCAGCAGCCTTAGCTCCTACGAGCAGTACTTC. Its coded protein is CASSLSSYEQYF.